This TCR beta chain was found in a study of cytomegalovirus exposure and HLA in healthy donors. Primers for the PCR totalled 60 Vbeta and 13 Jbeta. Using immunoSEQ multiplex PCR, the repertoire was profiled, and TCRdb retains in-frame clones only, with some absent. The data contain 150,000 to 200,000 clones, nearly 70% of them singletons. The CDR3 runs 15 residues. V was cut by 6 bases and J by 4 bases, with 18 bases left in between. Germline assignment: CDR1 MNHNS and CDR2 SASEGT. The specimen was PBMCs. The sequence was collected from a man younger than 45 in good health and CMV-seropositive. J is TRBJ1-2 and V is TRBV6-1; D possibly corresponds to TRBD1 (6 bases). CDR3 nucleotides: TGTGCCAGCAGCCAAAGGGGGACGTTGGGCTATGGCTACACCTTC. This sequence encodes CASSQRGTLGYGYTF.